The sequence of this T cell receptor (gamma chain) was determined in a study of gamma-delta chains in newborns, infants, children. For the study at large: Polyclonal expansion of innate γδ T cells after birth follows microbial exposure.

Points on this clone: A much more abundant neighbour one base away suggests this may be a read error.

TCRdb reapplied CATT to the reads. The table has more than 250 gamma-chain clones, approximately 50% seen once; the top ten hold roughly 30%. The ends lost 6 bases at V and 3 bases at J; junction bases unmatched: 8. The CDR3 has 13 amino acids. CDR1 is GITISATS and CDR2 is ISYDGTV in the germline V gene (reference sequence). The sequence came from a child who was a newborn, infant or young child, either healthy, febrile or measles-vaccinated (not recorded which). The chain has TRGV9 and TRGJ1 or TRGJ2. As TCRdb names no J gene, one was assigned here on the basis of a DNA match to germline. The specimen sequenced was blood. CDR3 bases: TGTGCCTTGTGGTCGTGCCGTTATTATAAGAAACTCTTT. It is translated as CALWSCRYYKKLF.